Included here is one TCR beta chain sequence, with context. The antigen remains undetermined. TCRdb independently ran MiXCR on the reads; one entry per CDR3 protein. This sample has about 260,000 distinct CDR3 sequences, with roughly an eighth found just once. This sample stems from a study of T cell repertoires in cytomegalovirus infection. Study details: Indications came from public TCR beta signatures; they pointed to CMV infection and to a matching HLA type. Findings of the study overall: CMV carriers having the relevant HLA were flagged by cumulative public TCR beta family frequency. HLA-C-restricted CMV-specific TCR beta clonotypes were dominant in the ex vivo response.

CDR1 and CDR2 from the germline V gene are SGHVT and SQSDAQ. The CDR3 loop spans 18 amino acids. The germline V and J ends were trimmed by 2 bases and 1 base, with 20 bases remaining between them. The receptor's source is a human donor in good health (CMV status not recorded). Some clones in this sample may be carry-over from other donors' samples. The sample was PBMCs. This chain connects TRBV7-4 to TRBJ1-2; TRBD1 might be the D (6 bases). CDR3 sequence: CASSLWRGGRVDNYGYTF. DNA of the CDR3: TGTGCCAGCAGCTTATGGCGCGGGGGCAGGGTGGATAACTATGGCTACACCTTC.